Listed below are T cell receptor beta chains from one sample, sequenced in a study of human T cells and chemical hapten exposure. From the RACE reads, TCRdb called clonotypes with MiXCR, one entry per CDR3 protein. The repertoire holds about 84,000 distinct CDR3 sequences, with roughly 10% as singletons. The sequencing here drew on whole blood, taken in connection with sensitization to the hapten diphenylcyclopropenone (DPC). These TCRs come from a woman aged 25 to 39 with alopecia areata. Some clones in this sample may be carry-over from other donors' samples. CDR3s include the opening cysteine and the closing phenylalanine or tryptophan. A D gene is named only where the DNA matches it firmly. Part of the rows lack a size; the others show once, few, many or a class for expanded clones.

V	J	D	size	CDR3	DNA
TRBV9	TRBJ2-1	TRBD2	few	CASSVSLAGEDNEQFF	TGTGCCAGCAGCGTATCGCTAGCGGGGGAGGACAATGAGCAGTTCTTC
TRBV19	TRBJ1-6	.	.	CASSISIAGLNSPLHF	TGTGCCAGTAGTATTAGCATTGCGGGACTTAATTCACCCCTCCACTTT
TRBV2	TRBJ1-4	.	many	CASSGTLTATNEKLFF	TGTGCCAGCAGTGGAACCTTGACAGCAACTAATGAAAAACTGTTTTTT
TRBV7-2	TRBJ1-5	.	many	CASSPGSTYSNQPQHF	TGTGCCAGCAGCCCGGGATCAACTTATAGCAATCAGCCCCAGCATTTT
TRBV7-3	TRBJ2-1	TRBD2	many	CASSPSASGGIREQFF	TGTGCCAGCAGCCCGTCGGCTAGCGGGGGGATCCGGGAGCAGTTCTTC
TRBV18	TRBJ1-1	.	many	CASSPFPGGDTEAFF	TGTGCCAGCTCACCATTCCCAGGTGGGGACACTGAAGCTTTCTTT
TRBV10-3	TRBJ2-1	.	many	CAIRESGSEQFF	TGTGCCATCAGAGAGTCAGGTAGTGAGCAGTTCTTC
TRBV20-1	TRBJ2-3	.	.	CSARRRGDTDTQYF	TGCAGTGCTAGAAGGCGGGGAGACACAGATACGCAGTATTTT
TRBV10-3	TRBJ1-2	TRBD1	many	CAISTGTERNYGYTF	TGTGCCATCAGTACCGGGACAGAAAGAAACTATGGCTACACCTTC
TRBV20-1	TRBJ1-6	.	many	CSAREEGHSPLHF	TGCAGTGCTAGAGAGGAGGGGCATTCACCCCTCCACTTT
TRBV28	TRBJ1-2	.	many	CASSGGDSGANYGYTF	TGTGCCAGCAGTGGAGGGGACTCAGGGGCTAACTATGGCTACACCTTC
TRBV19	TRBJ1-4	TRBD1	many	CASGTGGREKLFF	TGTGCCAGCGGAACAGGGGGTCGGGAAAAACTGTTTTTT
TRBV25-1	TRBJ2-1	.	few	CASSDTSGPPGNEQFF	TGTGCCAGCAGTGATACAAGCGGGCCCCCCGGGAATGAGCAGTTCTTC
TRBV29-1	TRBJ2-2	.	.	CSVEVGWNTGELFF	TGCAGCGTTGAAGTGGGATGGAACACCGGGGAGCTGTTTTTT
TRBV12-3/TRBV12-4	TRBJ1-5	.	many	CASRAPGGQPQHF	TGTGCCAGCAGGGCCCCGGGTGGTCAGCCCCAGCATTTT
TRBV27	TRBJ2-3	TRBD2	many	CASSPTSGGARRYF	TGTGCCAGCAGTCCAACTAGCGGGGGGGCCCGGCGGTATTTT
TRBV9	TRBJ1-4	.	.	CASSSTVINEKLFF	TGTGCCAGCAGCTCGACAGTCATTAATGAAAAACTGTTTTTT
TRBV7-8	TRBJ2-5	.	many	CASSPVETQYF	TGTGCCAGCAGCCCCGTCGAGACCCAGTACTTC
TRBV20-1	TRBJ1-5	.	few	CSARWDSNQPQHF	TGCAGTGCTAGGTGGGACAGCAATCAGCCCCAGCATTTT
TRBV6-2/TRBV6-3	TRBJ2-3	.	many	CASSYTSTDTQYF	TGTGCCAGCAGTTACACTAGCACAGATACGCAGTATTTT
TRBV24-1	TRBJ2-2	.	few	CATSAPGSLNTGELFF	TGTGCCACCAGTGCCCCGGGGAGTCTTAACACCGGGGAGCTGTTTTTT
TRBV3-1	TRBJ2-1	.	.	CASSQAREQFF	TGTGCCAGCAGCCAGGCTAGGGAGCAGTTCTTC
TRBV4-2	TRBJ2-7	TRBD2	many	CASSHQVAGVPEQYF	TGTGCCAGCAGCCATCAGGTAGCGGGAGTTCCCGAGCAGTACTTC
TRBV5-6	TRBJ1-1	.	few	CASSLYRAWGGNTEAFF	TGTGCCAGCAGCTTGTATCGGGCTTGGGGAGGGAACACTGAAGCTTTCTTT
TRBV7-9	TRBJ1-4	.	many	CASSRTTPGLGEKLFF	TGTGCCAGCAGCCGCACAACGCCCGGGCTCGGTGAAAAACTGTTTTTT
TRBV5-6	TRBJ2-5	.	few	CASSLVAQETQYF	TGTGCCAGCAGCTTGGTCGCTCAAGAGACCCAGTACTTC
TRBV5-5	TRBJ1-4	.	.	CASSLSGDNEKLFF	TGTGCCAGCAGCTTGTCTGGGGATAATGAAAAACTGTTTTTT
TRBV29-1	TRBJ2-7	TRBD1	.	CSVEEAGGVEQYF	TGCAGCGTTGAAGAGGCAGGGGGCGTTGAGCAGTACTTC
TRBV29-1	TRBJ1-5	.	many	CSVAMGEQGNQPQHF	TGCAGCGTTGCGATGGGGGAACAAGGCAATCAGCCCCAGCATTTT
TRBV12-3/TRBV12-4	TRBJ2-5	.	many	CASSETGETQYF	TGTGCCAGCAGTGAGACAGGAGAGACCCAGTACTTC
TRBV13	TRBJ1-1	.	many	CASSLSGSTEAFF	TGTGCCAGCAGCCTTTCCGGGAGCACTGAAGCTTTCTTT
TRBV6-1	TRBJ1-4	.	many	CASRTGTVNEKLFF	TGTGCCAGCAGGACCGGGACGGTCAATGAAAAACTGTTTTTT
TRBV19	TRBJ1-5	.	many	CASRSESNQPQHF	TGTGCCAGTAGATCTGAAAGCAATCAGCCCCAGCATTTT
TRBV7-2	TRBJ1-1	.	.	CASSLYMNTEAFF	TGTGCCAGCAGCTTATACATGAACACTGAAGCTTTCTTT
TRBV12-3/TRBV12-4	TRBJ1-6	.	many	CASSFGQRNSPLHF	TGTGCCAGCAGTTTCGGGCAGCGTAATTCACCCCTCCACTTT
TRBV6-2/TRBV6-3	TRBJ1-5	.	once	CASTGTLRGQPQHF	TGTGCCAGCACCGGGACCTTGCGGGGTCAGCCCCAGCATTTT
TRBV15	TRBJ2-5	TRBD2	many	CATLGRGAIGGTQETQYF	TGTGCCACCCTCGGACGGGGAGCTATCGGGGGGACCCAAGAGACCCAGTACTTC
TRBV10-3	TRBJ2-5	.	.	CAISESPETQHF	TGTGCCATCAGTGAGTCCCCAGAGACCCAGCACTTC
TRBV29-1	TRBJ2-4	.	many	CSALGSAKNIQYF	TGCAGCGCTTTGGGTTCCGCCAAAAACATTCAGTACTTC
TRBV28	TRBJ2-7	TRBD2	many	CASRQGLAILSSYEQYF	TGTGCCAGCAGACAGGGACTAGCGATCCTCAGCTCCTACGAGCAGTACTTC
TRBV7-9	TRBJ2-7	TRBD2	few	CASSLASGLASYEQYF	TGTGCCAGCAGCTTAGCCTCGGGACTAGCGAGCTACGAGCAGTACTTC
TRBV5-4	TRBJ2-3	TRBD2	many	CASSLTSGTDTQYF	TGTGCCAGCAGCTTGACTAGCGGAACAGATACGCAGTATTTT
TRBV12-3/TRBV12-4	TRBJ1-3	.	many	CASSLQDSSGNTIYF	TGTGCCAGCAGTTTGCAGGACTCCTCTGGAAACACCATATATTTT
TRBV29-1	TRBJ2-4	TRBD1	many	CSVEKGQGYIQYF	TGCAGCGTTGAAAAGGGACAGGGCTACATTCAGTACTTC
TRBV5-1	TRBJ2-2	TRBD1	many	CASSPSPTGRYTGELFF	TGCGCCAGCAGCCCAAGCCCGACAGGGAGATACACCGGGGAGCTGTTTTTT
TRBV27	TRBJ1-4	TRBD1	.	CASRGQGKLFF	TGTGCCAGCAGGGGACAGGGAAAACTGTTTTTT
TRBV13	TRBJ2-3	.	.	CASSLDPGETDTQYF	TGTGCCAGCAGCTTAGATCCGGGAGAGACAGATACGCAGTATTTT
TRBV20-1	TRBJ1-6	.	many	CSARGPNSPLHF	TGCAGTGCTAGAGGCCCTAATTCACCCCTCCACTTT
TRBV29-1	TRBJ2-7	.	many	CSVEDRGAPSDEQYF	TGCAGCGTTGAAGATCGGGGGGCCCCTTCCGACGAGCAGTACTTC
TRBV7-2	TRBJ2-7	.	few	CASSPPASAAYEQYF	TGTGCCAGCAGCCCCCCAGCTAGCGCCGCCTACGAGCAGTACTTC
TRBV7-2	TRBJ2-5	.	.	CASSFGQQETQYF	TGTGCCAGCAGCTTTGGACAGCAAGAGACCCAGTACTTC
TRBV12-3/TRBV12-4	TRBJ2-2	TRBD2	many	CASSSDPWGPLFSGSVTGELFF	TGTGCCAGCAGCTCCGATCCCTGGGGTCCCCTATTTAGCGGGAGTGTCACCGGGGAGCTGTTTTTT
TRBV7-2	TRBJ2-7	TRBD2	many	CASSLSAGGSSYEQYF	TGTGCCAGCAGCCTATCCGCGGGAGGATCCTCCTACGAGCAGTACTTC
TRBV18	TRBJ2-6	TRBD1	.	CASSPIPRDSFPSGANVLTF	TGTGCCAGCTCACCTATCCCCCGGGACAGCTTTCCATCTGGGGCCAACGTCCTGACTTTC
TRBV9	TRBJ2-3	.	few	CASSATWALGTDTQYF	TGTGCCAGCAGCGCAACTTGGGCTCTGGGCACAGATACGCAGTATTTT
TRBV30	TRBJ2-4	.	many	CAQDIAHSNIQYF	TGTGCTCAGGACATCGCTCACTCAAACATTCAGTACTTC
TRBV29-1	TRBJ2-1	.	.	CSVHRLIDNEQFF	TGCAGCGTTCACCGACTAATCGACAATGAGCAGTTCTTC
TRBV11-2	TRBJ2-3	.	.	CASSKQGTGTDTQYF	TGTGCCAGCAGCAAGCAGGGGACCGGCACAGATACGCAGTATTTT
TRBV27	TRBJ1-4	TRBD1	many	CASRGTGREKLFF	TGTGCCAGCCGAGGGACAGGGCGGGAAAAACTGTTTTTT
TRBV6-2/TRBV6-3	TRBJ1-1	.	few	CASSQRVTSEAFF	TGTGCCAGCAGTCAGAGAGTGACCTCGGAAGCTTTCTTT